This TCR beta chain was profiled in a study of beta chain features in type 1 diabetes. Cells sorted by CD45RO/CCR7/CD25/CD127/CD95/CD27 comprised CD4+ naive, central memory, regulatory and stem cell-like memory cells. Points from the study as a whole: PCR may have favored shorter templates equally in patients and controls. Shorter TCRB CDR3s, moderately but significantly so, marked every one of the four CD4+ subsets in Type 1 diabetes patients. The VDJ junctions of type 1 diabetes patients carried fewer insertions and more deletions.

cDNA synthesis used the whole RNA isolate, giving expressed TCRB sequences. Measured with immunoSEQ multiplex PCR; TCRdb has only the in-frame clones, and not every one. The sample has 640,000 or so clones, 13% seen once. Comment on this clone: The antigen is unknown.

The clonotype originates from a man aged 18 to 35 with type 1 diabetes. The sample consisted of naive CD4+ T cells from blood.

CDR3 DNA: TGTGCCAGCAGCTTATGGGACAGCAGCTACGAGCAGTACTTC. Translated: CASSLWDSSYEQYF. The rearrangement links TRBV11-1 to TRBJ2-7; 7 bases are shared with TRBD1. J was trimmed by 3 bases and V by 2 bases; bases with no gene match: 4. CDR1 and CDR2 (germline): SGHAT, FQDESV (reference sequence). The CDR3 is 14 residues long. Drawing the rest from reference TRBV11-1 and TRBJ2-7, the complete variable domain is EAEVAQSPRYKITEKSQAVAFWCDPISGHATLYWYRQILGQGPELLVQFQDESVVDDSQLPKDRFSAERLKGVDSTLKIQPAELGDSAMYLCASSLWDSSYEQYFGPGTRLTVT.